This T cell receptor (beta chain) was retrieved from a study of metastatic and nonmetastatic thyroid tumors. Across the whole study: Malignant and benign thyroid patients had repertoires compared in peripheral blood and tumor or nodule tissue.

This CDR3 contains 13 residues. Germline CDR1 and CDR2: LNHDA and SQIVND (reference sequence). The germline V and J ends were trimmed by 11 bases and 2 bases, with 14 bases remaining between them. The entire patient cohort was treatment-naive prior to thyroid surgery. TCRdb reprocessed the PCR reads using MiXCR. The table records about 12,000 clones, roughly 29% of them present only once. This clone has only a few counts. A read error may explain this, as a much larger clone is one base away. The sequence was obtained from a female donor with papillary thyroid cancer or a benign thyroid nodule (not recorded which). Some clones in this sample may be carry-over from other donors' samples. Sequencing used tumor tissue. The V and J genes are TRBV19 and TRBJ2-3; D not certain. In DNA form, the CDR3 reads TGTGCCTTACACGACCCCTTCACAGATACGCAGTATTTT. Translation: CALHDPFTDTQYF.